The T cell receptor beta chain described here comes from a study of shared clonotypes between healthy human individuals (dated by TCRdb to 2020 to 2022). Regarding the study in general: The cohort comprised a couple of women and a few men aged 18 to 49 years. Between about 0.85 and 10 billion PBMCs per donor were obtained by leukapheresis. To increase sequencing depth and limit assay-specific biases, TCR repertoire library preparation and sequencing were carried out by different laboratories using diverse techniques. To estimate repertoire size and how much clonotype sharing occurs between individuals, the study deeply sequenced the blood TCR repertoires of about 5 healthy adults. Summary of the overall study and its limitations: Sampling was restricted to blood, and TCR repertoires in tissue are likely to differ from TCR repertoires in blood. Pairwise subsampling led to the expectation that sequencing depth would affect the degree of clonotype sharing among donors. The genetic and exposure-history diversity represented was limited by the small number of donors.

The donors were healthy, HIV-negative adults who had no recently reported acute infections or vaccinations. All donors were Caucasian adults living in Nashville, Tennessee, USA. For unsorted samples, some 90 million PBMCs were counted and genomic DNA was extracted with the QIAamp DNA Blood Mini kit. After blood collection by leukapheresis, PBMCs were isolated using Ficoll-Histopaque density gradient centrifugation and then cryopreserved in the vapor phase of liquid nitrogen. Using the deep immunoSEQ assay, multiplex PCR amplified TCR CDR3 regions from genomic DNA. For each cell subset, the extracted genomic DNA was distributed evenly across all wells of several immunoSEQ 96-well plates, and each plate served as one replicate. For unsorted PBMC, approximately 0.3 ug of genomic DNA, equivalent to about 30,000 T cell genomes, went into each replicate PCR. Genomic DNA from unsorted PBMC was sequenced over ten immunoSEQ deep assay plates. Purified libraries were quantified with a Qubit 3.0 fluorometer, sized on a Bioanalyzer 2100, and re-quantified with the KAPA Library Quantification kit. Every immunoSEQ 96-well plate was sequenced on a dedicated single-read 150-cycle Illumina NextSeq 550 flow cell. Per the source publication's procedure: Because the immunoSEQ output held only junctional sequences and lacked quality scores, the filtering could not match the filtering applied to full-length reads. Sequences were annotated with PyIR, a Python wrapper for IgBLAST v1.9, and V/J genes and CDR3 were assigned using IMGT germline references. Reads with weak V/J assignments (E-value above 1e-6), missing CDR3, stop codons, out-of-frame junctions, or ambiguous translated residues were removed. V3J clonotypes were defined as sequences sharing an identical inferred V gene, J gene, and CDR3 amino acid sequence. The percentage overlap between two repertoires was calculated by dividing the number of shared unique clonotypes by the size of the smaller repertoire. RTK rarefaction, the Chao1 estimator, and Recon v2.1 estimates of unobserved clonotypes were used to assess repertoire richness. The source is immuneACCESS, and TCRdb retained only in-frame sequences with V and J called. Part of the clones is not carried over; for the studies checked, unresolved V genes explain less than half of this, and the remainder is unexplained. V and J calls and clone size come straight from that table; D and trimming were deduced from the DNA. This sample has hundreds of thousands of clones in its table, and roughly 72% of those were observed once. About 12% of the sample belongs to the ten largest clones.

As concerns this clone: Its antigen is unknown. Qualities for individual bases were not recorded, and no much larger clone is one base off. Distinct nucleotide sequences in the sample also encode this CDR3.

CDR1 and CDR2, looked up from the germline V gene, are MDHEN and SYDVKM. The trim is 3 bases for V and 4 bases for J, with a gap of 9 bases between the germline ends. The CDR3, cysteine through phenylalanine, is 13 amino acids long. The only DNA kept is the CDR3, 39 bases in frame from the first base. Material: PBMCs. The clonotype comes from a woman in her forties in good health. Some clones in this sample may be carry-over from other donors' samples. In this chain, TRBV28 is recombined with TRBJ1-2; 5 matching bases give a weak D call of TRBD1. DNA sequence: TGTGCCAGCAGTTTGGCGGGGGGCTATGGCTACACCTTC. It codes for CASSLAGGYGYTF.